The 31 T cell receptor beta chains presented below share a single source sample, sequenced in a study of T-cell reconstitution after alpha-beta-depleted transplantation in children. Construction of the TCRbeta library involved unique molecular identifiers. TCRdb ran MiXCR on the PCR reads and lists one entry per CDR3 protein. This sample has more than 200,000 distinct CDR3 sequences, with approximately 8.4% found just once. Sequenced here: PBMCs, mostly from graft donor cells, sampled 360 days after TCRalphabeta/CD19-depleted stem cell transplant. The receptors stem from a male patient aged 2 to 9 who had a stem cell transplant for acute myeloid leukemia, so the T cells may come from the graft donor.

This rearrangement joins TRBV12-3 or TRBV12-4 to TRBJ2-1; TRBD1 aligns across 9 bases. The CDR3 spans 11 residues. V lost 6 bases, J lost 10 bases, and 1 base stayed unmatched. The CDR3 reads CASSTGGEQFF. The CDR3, as DNA: TGTGCCAGCAGCACAGGGGGCGAGCAGTTCTTC.

Remarks on this clonotype: A single base separates this from a much larger clone, so it may be a read error. The CDR3 is CSAQTGGRADTQYF. The CDR3 region has the DNA TGCAGCGCCCAAACAGGGGGGCGGGCAGATACGCAGTATTTT. This chain links TRBV29-1 with TRBJ2-3, with 8 nucleotides matching TRBD1. With 7 bases clipped from V and 4 bases from J, the junction kept 10 bases outside the gene matches. The CDR3 has 14 residues. Germline CDR1 SQVTM, CDR2 ANQGSEA.

This clonotype has a count of ten or more. The rearrangement uses TRBV7-8 and TRBJ2-5; TRBD1 aligns across 10 bases. There are 15 residues in the CDR3. The germline gives CDR1 SGHVS, CDR2 FQNEAQ. J was trimmed by 6 bases and V by 5 bases; bases with no gene match: 9. The CDR3 bases are TGTGCCAGCAGCCCCCGACAGGGGGCTGGAAAGACCCAGTACTTC. It is translated as CASSPRQGAGKTQYF.

There are a few counts of this clonotype. V gene TRBV3-1 combines with J gene TRBJ2-7; tentatively, D is TRBD1 (6 bases). Deletions cut 1 base from V and 7 bases from J, with 17 bases between. CDR1 and CDR2 (germline): LGHDT, YNNKEL (reference sequence). This CDR3 contains 15 residues. The CDR3 loop reads CASSQGGGSLREQYV. CDR3 coding DNA: TGTGCCAGCAGCCAAGGAGGGGGTTCTTTGAGGGAGCAGTACGTC.

At least ten counts were recorded for this clonotype. The V gene is TRBV6-5, the J gene TRBJ1-3; D is possibly TRBD1 (6 bases). The CDR3 is made up of 15 amino acids. Trimming shortened V by 0 bases and J by 2 bases, and 8 bases separated the two germline ends. Germline V gene sequence: CDR1 MNHEY, CDR2 SVGAGI. CDR3 bases: TGTGCCAGCAGTTACTCCGGGGGGCCTGGAAACACCATATATTTT. Amino acids: CASSYSGGPGNTIYF.

The rearrangement joins TRBV12-3 or TRBV12-4 to TRBJ2-1, with 14 bases aligning to TRBD2. Germline trimming cut 3 bases from V and 7 bases from J; bases unmatched to any gene: 14. The CDR3 is 19 residues long. CDR3 nucleotides: TGTGCCAGCAGTTTGGGGCGCACGGGGACTAGCGGGGGAGGTAATGAGCAGTTCTTC. It yields the protein CASSLGRTGTSGGGNEQFF.

This clonotype came up a few times. The chain links TRBV12-3 or TRBV12-4 to TRBJ2-2; 9 bases fit TRBD1. The ends lost 7 bases at V and 0 bases at J; junction bases unmatched: 6. The CDR3 is 16 residues long. CDR3 sequence (DNA): TGTGCCAGCACCTCCTGGACAGGGGCGAACACCGGGGAGCTGTTTTTT. Translation gives CASTSWTGANTGELFF.

This clonotype was seen repeatedly, ten times or more. The J gene is TRBJ1-3, the V gene TRBV20-1, with no clear D. V shed 1 base and J shed 1 base, with 2 bases lying between them. Germline V CDR1 and CDR2: DFQATT, SNEGSKA (reference sequence). The CDR3 is 12 residues long. The CDR3 DNA follows: TGCAGTGCTAGAGTTTCTGGAAACACCATATATTTT. Encoded protein: CSARVSGNTIYF.

The table lists this clonotype with a few counts. This chain joins TRBV10-3 and TRBJ2-2, with D perhaps matching TRBD2 (5 bases). The germline gives CDR1 ENHRY, CDR2 SYGVKD. V was trimmed by 2 bases and J by 7 bases, leaving 11 bases between them. This CDR3 contains 14 residues. CDR3 protein: CAISEDGGFGELFF. CDR3 coding DNA: TGTGCCATCAGTGAGGACGGAGGATTCGGGGAGCTGTTTTTT.

Turning to this clonotype: A much larger clone differs from this one at a single base, so this may be a read error. The genes are TRBV9 and TRBJ2-1, with D possibly TRBD2 on 6 matching bases. CDR1 SGDLS and CDR2 YYNGEE come from the germline V gene. The CDR3 has 16 residues. The chain's CDR3 is CVSSVGVGSSYNEQFF. The CDR3 DNA reads TGTGTCAGCAGCGTAGGGGTCGGGAGCTCCTACAATGAGCAGTTCTTC.

The rearrangement joins TRBV12-3 or TRBV12-4 to TRBJ2-1; D not resolved. V was cut by 5 bases and J by 8 bases, with 7 bases left in between. CDR3 size: 11 residues. In DNA form, the CDR3 reads TGTGCCAGCAGTCTTACGGATGAGCAGTTCTTC. This sequence encodes CASSLTDEQFF.

V gene TRBV12-3 or TRBV12-4 combines with J gene TRBJ2-6, with 12 bases that match TRBD1. This CDR3 has 17 residues. V lost 6 bases, J lost 1 base, and 4 bases stayed unmatched. This CDR3 reads CASRGGQGASGANVLTF. Written as DNA, the CDR3 is TGTGCCAGCAGGGGGGGACAGGGGGCTTCTGGGGCCAACGTCCTGACTTTC.

The chain recombines TRBV28 with TRBJ2-1, with TRBD2 matching 9 bases. Looked up from germline, CDR1 is MDHEN and CDR2 is SYDVKM. The trim removed 3 bases at V and 0 bases at J, leaving 9 bases unmatched. This CDR3 region has 18 residues. The CDR3 protein is CASSFPGLAGSSYNEQFF. Written as DNA, the CDR3 is TGTGCCAGCAGTTTCCCGGGGCTAGCGGGAAGCTCCTACAATGAGCAGTTCTTC.

The table lists this clonotype with many counts. The genes are TRBV28 and TRBJ2-5; 9 bases match TRBD2. The germline V gene has CDR1 MDHEN and CDR2 SYDVKM. After removal of 6 bases from V and 5 bases from J, the junction contained 7 bases not matched to a gene. The CDR3 has 14 residues. The DNA for the CDR3 is TGTGCCAGCAGGACGGCGGGGGGGATTGAGACCCAGTACTTC. Protein sequence: CASRTAGGIETQYF.

This clonotype was counted a few times. The gene calls are TRBV20-1 and TRBJ2-7; 8 bases map to TRBD1. Looked up from germline, CDR1 is DFQATT and CDR2 is SNEGSKA (reference sequence). CDR3 size: 14 residues. The V and J ends lost 5 bases and 3 bases, in that order; junction bases with no gene match: 9. CDR3 amino acids: CSADPGQGYYEQYF. CDR3 nucleotides: TGCAGTGCTGACCCCGGACAGGGATACTACGAGCAGTACTTC.

The V call is TRBV12-3 or TRBV12-4, the J call TRBJ1-6; possible D gene TRBD1, 5 bases. V dropped 0 bases and J dropped 0 bases, with 12 bases sitting between them. The CDR3 spans 18 residues. In nucleotides, the CDR3 is TGTGCCAGCAGTTTAGCGCGGAGGGGTAGCTCCTATAATTCACCCCTCCACTTT. It specifies CASSLARRGSSYNSPLHF.

This clonotype was detected ten times or more. The DNA is left out, because the CDR3 cannot be placed on it with certainty; the CDR3 is given as TCRdb lists it. This CDR3 reads CSARVGYGSPSHLFF. V and J are TRBV20-1 and TRBJ2-1; the D call in the table, TRBD2, was not verified against the DNA. The V gene's germline CDR1 is DFQATT and CDR2 SNEGSKA (reference sequence). Ends included, the CDR3 has 15 residues.

This clonotype was seen more than once but under ten times. The J gene is TRBJ1-5, the V gene TRBV12-3 or TRBV12-4; 7 bases line up with TRBD1. V trimming: 6 bases; J trimming: 3 bases; junction bases outside the gene matches: 8. There are 15 residues in the CDR3. CDR3 amino acids: CASSRYDRDNQPQHF. DNA for the CDR3: TGTGCCAGCAGCCGGTACGACAGGGACAATCAGCCCCAGCATTTT.

This clonotype was seen ten or more times. This sequence joins TRBV12-3 or TRBV12-4 and TRBJ2-2, with a possible D match to TRBD2 (5 bases). This CDR3 comprises 14 residues. Trimming took 6 bases from V and 6 from J, leaving 14 bases between them. As DNA, the CDR3 is TGTGCCAGCAGCACTATGAGGGTGTCCGGGGAGCTGTTTTTT. Residues: CASSTMRVSGELFF.

This clonotype came up many times. V gene TRBV12-3 or TRBV12-4 combines with J gene TRBJ2-6, with 10 bases fitting TRBD1. Losses at the gene ends were 7 bases for V and 6 bases for J; bases not matched to a gene: 6. The CDR3 is 15 residues long. The CDR3 region is CASKDRGNLANVLTF. CDR3 nucleotide sequence: TGTGCCAGCAAGGACAGGGGGAATTTGGCCAACGTCCTGACTTTC.

This clonotype was detected a few times. The chain employs TRBV3-1 and TRBJ2-1; TRBD2 matches 9 bases. The CDR3 has 19 residues. Trimming removed 4 bases from V and 0 bases from J; junction bases left unmatched: 13. The germline gives CDR1 LGHDT, CDR2 YNNKEL (reference sequence). CDR3 nucleotide sequence: TGTGCCAGCAGCCCTGGCAGAAGCGGGAGGCCGAACTCCTACAATGAGCAGTTCTTC. Amino acid sequence: CASSPGRSGRPNSYNEQFF.

The sample holds a few counts of this clonotype. The chain's CDR3 is CASSHKQSSYEQYF. The CDR3 DNA follows: TGCGCCAGCAGCCATAAGCAAAGCTCCTACGAGCAGTACTTC. The V call is TRBV4-1, the J call TRBJ2-7; no firm D call. Trimming took 3 bases from V and 0 from J, leaving 9 bases between them. The CDR3 is 14 residues long. In germline, CDR1 is MGHRA, CDR2 YSYEKL.

This clonotype was observed many times. CDR3 sequence (DNA): TGTGCCAGCAGCCAAGATCCGACACGCACCTACTCTGGGGCCAACGTCCTGACTTTC. Translating it yields CASSQDPTRTYSGANVLTF. The V call is TRBV4-2, the J call TRBJ2-6; no clear D. Germline V CDR1 and CDR2: LGHNA, YNFKEQ. V was shortened by 0 bases and J by 0 bases, with 15 bases between the two germline ends. The CDR3 is 19 residues long.

J is TRBJ1-2 and V is TRBV12-3 or TRBV12-4, with TRBD1 identical over 7 bases. The CDR3 is 14 amino acids. V gave up 4 bases and J gave up 4 bases; unmatched junction bases: 6. The CDR3 DNA follows: TGTGCCAGCAGTTCCGCAGGGGGTCCCTATGGCTACACCTTC. Its protein product is CASSSAGGPYGYTF.

The chain recombines TRBV10-3 with TRBJ2-1, with 10 bases lining up with TRBD2. J lost 3 bases, V lost 4 bases, and 6 bases had no gene match. The CDR3 totals 16 residues. Germline CDR1 is ENHRY and CDR2 is SYGVKD. DNA for the CDR3: TGTGCCATCAGTGGCTTAGCGGGGGGTTTCTACAATGAGCAGTTCTTC. Its translation is CAISGLAGGFYNEQFF.

This clonotype was counted ten times or more. V gene TRBV25-1 combines with J gene TRBJ2-3; D gene uncertain. Germline V gene data show CDR1 as MGHDK and CDR2 as SYGVNS. This CDR3 has 13 amino acids. V lost 3 bases and J 3 bases, leaving 7 bases between the germline ends. The CDR3 spells CASSEGRTDTQYF. The CDR3 DNA sequence: TGTGCCAGCAGTGAGGGAAGGACAGATACGCAGTATTTT. Drawing the rest from reference TRBV25-1 and TRBJ2-3, the complete variable domain is EADIYQTPRYLVIGTGKKITLECSQTMGHDKMYWYQQDPGMELHLIHYSYGVNSTEKGDLSSESTVSRIRTEHFPLTLESARPSHTSQYLCASSEGRTDTQYFGPGTRLTVL.

This clonotype was detected ten times or more. V and J are TRBV29-1 and TRBJ2-1; no firm D call. The CDR3 is made up of 12 amino acids. Between the trimmed V and J ends, which lost 4 bases and 7 bases, there was a span of 11 bases. CDR1 and CDR2 from the germline V gene are SQVTM and ANQGSEA. Written as DNA, the CDR3 is TGCAGCGTTGGAGGACCGGCTAATGAGCAGTTCTTC. Translating it yields CSVGGPANEQFF.

This clonotype was recorded at least ten times. This sequence joins TRBV4-1 and TRBJ2-1; D unclear. Germline CDR1 and CDR2: MGHRA and YSYEKL. There are 15 residues in the CDR3. Trimming removed 1 base from V and 0 bases from J, with 7 bases in between. DNA for the CDR3: TGCGCCAGCAGCCAAGTCCGGAACTCCTACAATGAGCAGTTCTTC. The encoded protein is CASSQVRNSYNEQFF.

This clonotype came up many times. This chain links TRBV7-2 with TRBJ2-7, with TRBD1 matching over 7 bases. This CDR3 has 13 amino acids. After removal of 6 bases from V and 5 bases from J, the junction contained 7 bases not matched to a gene. Germline assignment: CDR1 SGHTA and CDR2 FQGNSA. This chain's CDR3 is CASRYTGAHEQYF. The CDR3 DNA is TGTGCCAGCAGGTACACAGGGGCCCACGAGCAGTACTTC.

In DNA, the CDR3 is TGTGCCAGCAGCTTATCAGGGACGGGCGGGGAGCTGTTTTTT. The encoded protein is CASSLSGTGGELFF. This chain joins TRBV7-9 and TRBJ2-2, with D possibly being TRBD1 or TRBD2 (5 bases each). The CDR3 runs 14 residues. Germline V gives CDR1 SEHNR, CDR2 FQNEAQ (reference sequence). V dropped 2 bases and J dropped 7 bases, with 11 bases sitting between them. The whole variable domain, filled in from reference TRBV7-9 and TRBJ2-2, reads DTGVSQNPRHKITKRGQNVTFRCDPISEHNRLYWYRQTLGQGPEFLTYFQNEAQLEKSRLLSDRFSAERPKGSFSTLEIQRTEQGDSAMYLCASSLSGTGGELFFGEGSRLTVL.

The sample holds a few counts of this clonotype. The chain joins TRBV15 to TRBJ2-7, with D maybe TRBD1 (5 bases). Germline V gene lookup returns CDR1 LNHNV and CDR2 YYDKDF (reference sequence). V lost 0 bases to trimming and J lost 5 bases, with 14 bases between them. The CDR3 sequence is 15 residues long. CDR3 residues: CATSRDLGRVHEQYF. In DNA, the CDR3 is TGTGCCACCAGCAGAGATCTTGGCAGGGTCCACGAGCAGTACTTC.